This entry is about one T cell receptor beta chain. Its antigen remains unidentified. Stable hyperthyroidism meant no progression to ophthalmopathy within 18 months of follow-up. Recruitment covered hyperthyroidism patients aged 18 to 65 whose new diagnosis was of under 2 months' duration. Clinical symptoms, serum thyroxine, TRAb, thyroid ultrasound and orbital computed tomography formed the basis of diagnosis. Germline CDR1 is SGDLS and CDR2 is YYNGEE. CDR3 length: 14 residues. The germline V and J ends were trimmed by 1 base and 4 bases, with 11 bases remaining between them. This entry belongs to a study of Graves' ophthalmopathy and Graves' hyperthyroidism. Study-level points and caveats: The majority of expanded thyroid clonotypes above 0.001 frequency also occurred in blood.

The authors amplified TCR beta CDR3 regions from RNA transcripts. Second-round multiplex PCR came after a first-round RT-PCR that employed HTBI primers. A single record per CDR3 protein comes from TCRdb applying MiXCR to the multiplex PCR reads. The profile shows 500,000 to 700,000 distinct CDR3 sequences, about a fifth of them singletons. The rearrangement joins TRBV9 to TRBJ1-2; tentative D call: TRBD1 (5 bases). The TCR was taken from a woman between 18 and 29 years old with stable Graves' hyperthyroidism. Some clones in this sample may be carry-over from other donors' samples. The sequenced material came from peripheral blood. CDR3 sequence: CASSVFREGYGYTF. CDR3 DNA sequence: TGTGCCAGCAGCGTATTCAGGGAGGGCTATGGCTACACCTTC.